This record covers a single T cell receptor (beta chain). The CDR3 contains 16 residues. Trimming removed 2 bases at V and 4 bases at J, with 15 bases between. Per germline, CDR1 MNHEY and CDR2 SVGAGI. TCRdb re-called the RT-PCR reads with MiXCR, one entry per CDR3 protein. Of approximately 720,000 distinct CDR3 sequences listed, 14% are singletons. Sequenced: memory CD4+ T cells from blood. This sequence originates from a female donor in good health, serving as a healthy control. The chain combines TRBV6-5 with TRBJ2-1; unclear D gene. The CDR3 reads CASSYQASLIYNEQFF. The CDR3 bases are TGTGCCAGCAGTTACCAGGCTAGTTTAATTTACAATGAGCAGTTCTTC.